This T cell receptor beta chain was recovered during a study of regulatory T cells in long-lasting Graves disease (TCRdb year 2021). A note on the overall study: Newly diagnosed Graves' disease patients had taken antithyroid drugs for less than 3 months. TCR sequencing covered around 13 persistent and roughly 20 newly diagnosed Graves' disease patients, 33 samples in total. Peripheral blood TCR sequencing and RNA sequencing compared persistent Graves' disease patients with newly diagnosed Graves' disease patients. The study was conducted in China and was registered as a clinical trial.

This clonotype appeared many times. The antigen it binds to is not known. Base qualities are not provided; no much larger clone lies one nucleotide away. The library relied on multiplex PCR. Sequencer: Illumina HiSeq 4000. TCR beta libraries were built with iRepertoire HTBI primers and Arm-PCR amplification of CDR3 regions. Before sequencing, the PCR products went through gel purification. In the authors' own workflow: A total of roughly 65 TRBV and 14 TRBJ segments were identified across samples and were used for gene usage analysis of CDR3 amino acid clonotypes. COPE and FqMerger were used to merge filtered high-quality paired reads into contigs. BLAST was used to align contigs to IMGT TRBV, TRBD and TRBJ reference genes, and CDR3 was defined according to IMGT. Clonotypes above 0.1% frequency were classified as highly expanded clones. Repertoire diversity was measured by Shannon entropy, and V-J evenness by the Gini coefficient. A clonotype found in more than one individual was treated as public. TCRdb cleaned the public reads at Q25 with fastp, built clones with MiXCR and kept in-frame beta chains. CDR3 protein sequences are deduplicated, and each keeps its most common genes and DNA. TCRdb's processing, not the study's, gives the V and J calls here. The sample profile shows about 440,000 distinct CDR3 sequences; 14% to 15% of them were found once. Of the sample, 16% falls within the top ten clones.

Spanning cysteine to phenylalanine, the CDR3 consists of 15 amino acids. Of all the DNA, just the CDR3 is kept, 45 bases in frame from base 1. The germline V and J ends show losses of 2 bases and 1 base respectively, and no gene match explains 3 bases of the junction. The CDR1 and CDR2 encoded by the germline V gene (reference sequence) are WNHNN and SYGVQD. The time point tag for this specimen amounts to: newly diagnosed GD, antithyroid drugs for less than 3 months. RNA was extracted from PBMCs in TRIzol for both TCR sequencing and RNA sequencing. The diagnosis of Graves' disease followed American Thyroid Association guidelines. Patients were recruited from an endocrinology department in Xi'an, China. From each patient, approximately 10 milliliters of peripheral blood was collected into an EDTA anticoagulant tube. Ficoll Paque Plus density gradient separation was used to isolate PBMCs, and no further T cell sorting was performed. An Agilent 2100 Bioanalyzer and agarose gel were used to assess RNA quality, and a NanoDrop 2000 was used to measure RNA concentration.

Broad study findings and their caveats: Sequencing and analysis were restricted to the TCR beta chain. Compared with newly diagnosed patients, persistent Graves' disease patients had lower TCR Shannon entropy and fewer highly expanded clones, which suggests clonal expansion. Peripheral blood alone was examined, since thyroid tissue, which constituted the primary lesion, could not be accessed. Persistent disease showed preferential use of TRBV28, TRBJ1-2 and TRBJ2-5, whereas newly diagnosed disease favored TRBV20-1 and TRBJ2-1. More public clonotypes were shared among persistent patients (around 3,000) than among newly diagnosed patients (roughly 1,000). As a limitation, the authors acknowledged that the small sample size may reduce accuracy.

This same sample was also taken into another study, of T cells in Graves' hyperthyroidism and ophthalmopathy. Per the second study: A patient counted as having stable Graves' hyperthyroidism if no progression to ophthalmopathy occurred over 18 months of follow-up. The hyperthyroidism patients were between 18 and 65 years old and newly diagnosed, with a disease duration of less than 2 months. The study excluded patients with uncontrolled infections, other autoimmune diseases, pregnancy or lactation. Diagnoses were based on clinical symptoms, serum thyroxine and TRAb, thyroid ultrasound and orbital computed tomography. A first-round RT-PCR of the TCR CDR3 used the HTBI primer set with the Qiagen OneStep RT-PCR kit. Blood samples also contained most of the expanded thyroid clonotypes (frequency above 0.001), which suggests that blood repertoires may reflect thyroid immune responses. A 13 V-J signature model separated ophthalmopathy from stable hyperthyroidism, with 87.88% sensitivity and 81.08% specificity in cross-validation and 80%/75% in testing. In validation, the model predicted progression to ophthalmopathy with approximately 71% sensitivity and approximately 78% specificity, a median of 6.5 months before onset. To identify distinguishing TCR V-J signatures, a discovery cohort of about 100 patients was used, comprising 40 to 45 with Graves' ophthalmopathy and 57 with stable Graves' hyperthyroidism. Whether ophthalmopathy could be predicted prospectively was tested in an independent validation cohort made up of 18 to 20 hyperthyroidism patients plus 17 patients who later progressed to ophthalmopathy. The roughly 94 discovery patients were randomly split 7:3 into training and test sets. Thyroid tissue and blood T-cell repertoires from six or seven Graves' hyperthyroidism patients were also compared in the study. After sampling, hyperthyroidism patients received methimazole starting at 30 mg daily, and ophthalmopathy patients received high-dose intravenous methylprednisolone. Libraries were constructed in a second round of multiplex PCR, after which size selection and purification were carried out. The libraries were sequenced on an Illumina HiSeq2000 using paired-end 100 bp reads. Raw data were processed with SOAPnuke, discarding reads with adapters, uncalled bases, mean Phred below 15, or no exact constant-primer or identifier match. COPE v1.2.5 was used to merge the high-quality paired reads, and each unique nucleotide sequence was defined as a clonotype. MiTCR v1.1 was used to align clonotypes to the IMGT TRBV, TRBD and TRBJ reference segments. The analysis included only V-J combinations with a frequency above 0.0001, which together covered around 99% of the repertoires. A TCS score was defined as the ratio between F50 (clonal expansion) and ExV (chaos), using BLOSUM62-based TCRdist between CDR3 peptides within each V-J. Welch's t-statistics and random forest reduced fewer than 600 V-J features to 13, which were used in a naive Bayes classifier (R e1071). No statistical method was used to fix the sample size in advance, and group allocation was not hidden from the investigators. The paper describes TCR Vbeta CDR3 sequencing of around 130 peripheral blood samples, made up of approximately 40 ophthalmopathy patients, over 70 hyperthyroidism patients and some 17 progressor patients.

Sequences were derived from peripheral blood mononuclear cells (PBMCs), sampled at new diagnosis, from a patient treated with antithyroid drugs. In this chain, TRBV10-1 is recombined with TRBJ2-7; 9 of the junction bases match TRBD1. The sequence derives from a woman in her 30s with Graves disease. Donor details come from another sample of the same person, matched by shared clones. The CDR3 loop reads CASSEGQGISYEQYF. The base sequence is TGCGCCAGCAGTGAGGGACAGGGGATATCCTACGAGCAGTACTTC.